The clone carrying this TCR beta chain was counted many times. The unsorted libraries had their origin in 2 million PBMCs stored at -80 C. This sample stems from a study of neurological immune-mediated disorders. MiXCR, applied by TCRdb to the 5' RACE reads, yields one record per CDR3 protein. The sample has approximately 25,000 distinct CDR3 sequences, under 25% seen once. The germline V gene encodes CDR1 LGHDT and CDR2 YNNKEL (reference sequence). With 1 base removed from V and 0 bases from J, the gap between germline ends came to 16 bases. The CDR3 spans 18 residues. Material for sequencing was PBMCs. The chain recombines TRBV3-1 with TRBJ2-1, with D tentatively TRBD2 (6 bases). This sequence originates from a woman aged 55-69 years in good health. The CDR3 protein is CASSQGAYSGYSYNEQFF. The CDR3 DNA sequence: TGTGCCAGCAGCCAAGGCGCTTATAGCGGTTACTCCTACAATGAGCAGTTCTTC.